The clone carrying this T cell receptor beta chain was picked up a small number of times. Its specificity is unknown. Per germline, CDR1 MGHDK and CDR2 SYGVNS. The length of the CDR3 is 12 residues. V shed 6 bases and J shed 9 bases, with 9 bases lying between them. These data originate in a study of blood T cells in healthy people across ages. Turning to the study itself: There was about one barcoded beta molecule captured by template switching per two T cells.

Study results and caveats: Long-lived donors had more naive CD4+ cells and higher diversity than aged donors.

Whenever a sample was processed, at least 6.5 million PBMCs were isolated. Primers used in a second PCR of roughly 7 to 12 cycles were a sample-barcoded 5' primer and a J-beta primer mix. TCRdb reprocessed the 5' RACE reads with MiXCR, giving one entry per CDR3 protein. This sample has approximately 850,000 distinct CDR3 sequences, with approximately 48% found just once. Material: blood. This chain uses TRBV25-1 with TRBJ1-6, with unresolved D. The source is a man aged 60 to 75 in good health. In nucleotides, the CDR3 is TGTGCCAGCAGAATAGGGAGTTCACCCCTCCACTTT. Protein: CASRIGSSPLHF.